The clone carrying this TCR beta chain appeared many times. The entry originates in a study of T cell repertoires in cytomegalovirus infection. TCRdb called the reads again in MiXCR, with one record for every CDR3 protein. This table has roughly 230,000 distinct CDR3 sequences, about a sixth appearing once. Germline CDR1 reads SGHTA; CDR2 reads FQGTGA. The CDR3 loop spans 16 amino acids. V was pared by 3 bases and J by 5 bases, with 19 bases between. Sequenced sample: CD8+ T cells from PBMCs. The TCR comes from a human donor in good health (CMV status not recorded). Some clones in this sample may be carry-over from other donors' samples. V usage is TRBV7-3 and J usage is TRBJ2-5; D remains ambiguous. The CDR3 spells CASSLTGPRGEETQYF. CDR3 DNA: TGTGCCAGCAGCTTGACGGGTCCAAGAGGCGAGGAGACCCAGTACTTC.